This is a list of T cell receptor beta chains from one sample in a study of cytotoxic CD8 clonotypes in ibrutinib-treated CLL. Data came from immunoSEQ multiplex PCR; TCRdb stores just in-frame clones and leaves some out. The data show approximately 160,000 clones, around nine tenths seen once. Sequenced material: PBMCs, taken at disease progression, from a patient treated with ibrutinib. Source of these receptors: a human donor with chronic lymphocytic leukemia. Each CDR3 is given with its conserved first and last residue. A D gene is named only where the DNA matches it firmly. Clone size is not always given. Where it is, it says once, few, many or a class for expanded clones.

CASSYSTWPAFF TGTGCCAGCAGTTACTCGACGTGGCCAGCTTTCTTT few TRBJ1-1 TRBV6-6 .
CASSPPGLEGDEQFF TGTGCCAGCAGTCCCCCGGGACTAGAAGGGGATGAGCAGTTCTTC . TRBJ2-1 TRBV27 TRBD2
CASSQDRGRSNYGYTF TGCGCCAGCAGCCAAGATCGGGGCAGGAGTAACTATGGCTACACCTTC . TRBJ1-2 TRBV4-1 .
CASTRGGVGYTEAFF TGTGCCAGCACCCGAGGGGGGGTAGGGTACACTGAAGCTTTCTTT . TRBJ1-1 TRBV6-5 .
CASSPSSDRWGYGNTIYF TGTGCCAGCAGCCCATCATCGGACAGGTGGGGGTATGGAAACACCATATATTTT once TRBJ1-3 TRBV14 TRBD1
CASSITGYNEKLFF TGCGCCAGCAGCATAACAGGGTACAATGAAAAACTGTTTTTT . TRBJ1-4 TRBV5-1 .
CATRMGARGRYGYTF TGTGCCACCAGGATGGGGGCCAGGGGGCGTTATGGCTACACCTTC . TRBJ1-2 TRBV15 TRBD1
CASSLVVLSENTEAFF TGCGCCAGCAGCTTGGTTGTCTTGTCAGAGAACACTGAAGCTTTCTTT once TRBJ1-1 TRBV5-1 .
CASSLDWGGPGETQYF TGTGCCAGCAGCTTAGATTGGGGGGGTCCGGGAGAGACCCAGTACTTC . TRBJ2-5 TRBV7-3 TRBD2
CSLGQTSGSTQYF TGCAGCCTCGGACAGACTAGCGGGAGTACGCAGTATTTT . TRBJ2-3 TRBV29-1 TRBD2
CASSQDRLSSGNTIYF TGTGCCAGCAGCCAAGATCGTCTATCCTCTGGAAACACCATATATTTT . TRBJ1-3 TRBV14 .
CASSPSGQGVYEQYF TGTGCCAGCTCACCATCGGGACAGGGAGTTTACGAGCAGTACTTC . TRBJ2-7 TRBV18 TRBD1
CASSEETGPFGLFF TGTGCCAGCAGTGAAGAAACGGGCCCGTTCGGACTGTTTTTT once TRBJ1-4 TRBV6-1 .
CASSLRQGAVNYGYTF TGTGCCAGCAGTTTGAGACAGGGGGCAGTAAACTATGGCTACACCTTC few TRBJ1-2 TRBV6-6 TRBD1
CASSFFQNTGELFF TGTGCCAGCAGCTTTTTTCAGAATACCGGGGAGCTGTTTTTT . TRBJ2-2 TRBV11-2 .
CASSSIAEPYEQYF TGTGCCAGCAGTTCAATCGCGGAGCCCTACGAGCAGTACTTC once TRBJ2-7 TRBV28 .
CASSARTGDTGELFF TGTGCCAGCAGCGCCCGGACAGGGGACACCGGGGAGCTGTTTTTT . TRBJ2-2 TRBV9 TRBD1
CARSEGRELIVLAKNIQYF TGTGCCAGAAGCGAAGGGAGGGAACTGATCGTCCTAGCCAAAAACATTCAGTACTTC . TRBJ2-4 TRBV5-3 TRBD2
CAISSDRNEKLFF TGTGCCATCAGTTCGGACAGAAATGAAAAACTGTTTTTT . TRBJ1-4 TRBV10-3 .
CASSLEQANYGYTF TGTGCCAGCAGCTTGGAACAGGCTAACTATGGCTACACCTTC . TRBJ1-2 TRBV5-4 .
CASSLPGQFTGELFF TGTGCCAGCAGCCTGCCGGGACAGTTTACCGGGGAGCTGTTTTTT once TRBJ2-2 TRBV5-6 TRBD1
CASSLREGLRVAGELFF TGTGCCAGCAGCTTAAGGGAGGGTTTAAGGGTCGCCGGGGAGCTGTTTTTT . TRBJ2-2 TRBV7-8 TRBD2
CAGGGSVRELFF TGTGCCGGGGGAGGTAGTGTAAGGGAGCTGTTTTTT . TRBJ2-2 TRBV19 .
CASSSRLAGGGETQYF TGTGCCAGCAGCTCTCGACTAGCGGGAGGCGGGGAGACCCAGTACTTC few TRBJ2-5 TRBV7-9 TRBD2
CASSQDRGIAYEQYF TGTGCCAGCTCACAAGACAGGGGTATCGCCTACGAGCAGTACTTC . TRBJ2-7 TRBV18 TRBD1
CASSDTITGRKFF TGTGCCAGCAGCGATACTATTACAGGGAGAAAGTTTTTT . TRBJ2-2 TRBV5-6 .
CASSLTPGYDGYTF TGTGCCAGCAGCCTGACCCCCGGTTATGATGGCTACACCTTC few TRBJ1-2 TRBV28 .
CASSATINIQYF TGTGCCAGCAGCGCCACCATAAACATTCAGTACTTC . TRBJ2-4 TRBV7-2 .
CASSEVYQETQYF TGTGCCAGCAGTGAAGTGTACCAAGAGACCCAGTACTTC . TRBJ2-5 TRBV6-1 .
CASSLPGGGELFF TGTGCCAGCAGCCTCCCTGGGGGCGGGGAGCTGTTTTTT . TRBJ2-2 TRBV4-2 .
CACWTGIYEQYF TGTGCCTGTTGGACAGGGATATACGAGCAGTACTTC . TRBJ2-7 TRBV30 TRBD1
CASSFPGTGPTGELFF TGTGCCAGCAGTTTTCCCGGGACAGGGCCCACCGGGGAGCTGTTTTTT . TRBJ2-2 TRBV28 TRBD1
CASSSPLDREEDTIYF TGTGCCAGCAGCTCCCCACTCGACAGGGAGGAGGACACCATATATTTT few TRBJ1-3 TRBV11-3 TRBD1
CASSPSYPGISSGNTIYF TGTGCCAGCTCACCATCCTATCCGGGAATCTCCTCTGGAAACACCATATATTTT few TRBJ1-3 TRBV18 .
CASSRTSGSYNEQFF TGTGCCAGCAGTCGAACTAGCGGCTCCTACAATGAGCAGTTCTTC . TRBJ2-1 TRBV6-1 TRBD2
CASTYGAGGYSNQPQHF TGTGCCAGCACCTACGGGGCAGGGGGTTATAGCAATCAGCCCCAGCATTTT . TRBJ1-5 TRBV28 TRBD1
CASSVDSRTEAFF TGTGCCAGCAGTGTGGATAGCAGGACTGAAGCTTTCTTT . TRBJ1-1 TRBV6-1 .
CASSESTGAGNTIYF TGTGCCAGCAGTGAATCCACAGGGGCTGGAAACACCATATATTTT . TRBJ1-3 TRBV6-1 TRBD1
CASSSGTGDEKLFF TGTGCCAGCAGCTCCGGGACAGGGGACGAAAAACTGTTTTTT . TRBJ1-4 TRBV7-9 TRBD1
CASSVGTGNQPQHF TGTGCCAGCAGCGTAGGGACGGGCAATCAGCCCCAGCATTTT . TRBJ1-5 TRBV9 .
CASSVGQGAKYEQYF TGTGCCAGCAGCGTAGGGCAGGGGGCTAAATACGAGCAGTACTTC . TRBJ2-7 TRBV9 TRBD1
CASSEDFSGGAQETQYF TGTGCCAGCAGTGAAGACTTTTCCGGCGGAGCCCAAGAGACCCAGTACTTC . TRBJ2-5 TRBV6-1 .
CSVPTGTVNTEAFF TGCAGCGTTCCTACCGGGACAGTGAACACTGAAGCTTTCTTT . TRBJ1-1 TRBV29-1 TRBD1
CSVLRSGSNTGELFF TGCAGCGTCCTTCGGTCAGGGTCGAACACCGGGGAGCTGTTTTTT . TRBJ2-2 TRBV29-1 .
CASSDGRFGTGELFF TGTGCCAGCAGTGACGGGAGGTTTGGCACCGGGGAGCTGTTTTTT once TRBJ2-2 TRBV6-1 TRBD2